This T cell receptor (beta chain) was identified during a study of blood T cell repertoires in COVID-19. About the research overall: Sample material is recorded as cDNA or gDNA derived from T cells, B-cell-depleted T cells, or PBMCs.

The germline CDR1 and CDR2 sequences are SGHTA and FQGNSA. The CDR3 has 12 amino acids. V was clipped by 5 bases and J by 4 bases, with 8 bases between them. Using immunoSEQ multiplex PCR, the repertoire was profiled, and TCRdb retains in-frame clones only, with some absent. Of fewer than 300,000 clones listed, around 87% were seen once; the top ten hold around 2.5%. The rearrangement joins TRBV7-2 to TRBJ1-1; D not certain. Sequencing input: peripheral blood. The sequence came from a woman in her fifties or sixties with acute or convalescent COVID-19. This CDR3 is CASSLTVTEAFF. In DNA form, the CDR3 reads TGTGCCAGCAGCCTCACAGTCACTGAAGCTTTCTTT.